The rows below give T cell receptor beta chains drawn from one sample of a study of PD-1 blockade in mismatch repair-deficient tumors. Here immunoSEQ multiplex PCR was the method, and the copy in TCRdb shows in-frame clones only, minus some. Of approximately 50,000 clones in the sample, around 80% were seen once. This specimen consisted of peripheral blood, obtained 4 weeks after starting pembrolizumab. The source is an adult with mismatch repair-deficient cancer. Both conserved end residues are part of each CDR3. The D gene is left open where the match is weak. Clone size is not always given. Where it is, it says once, few, many or a class for expanded clones.

TRBJ2-3,few,TRBD2,TRBV9,TGTGCCAGCAGCATTGGGACTAGCGGCACAGATACGCAGTATTTT,CASSIGTSGTDTQYF
TRBJ1-1,NA,NA,TRBV10-3,TGTGCCATCAGGAGGACGGGAGTCATGAACACTGAAGCTTTCTTT,CAIRRTGVMNTEAFF
TRBJ1-1,few,TRBD1,TRBV30,TGTGCCTGGAGAGGACAGGTGAACACTGAAGCTTTCTTT,CAWRGQVNTEAFF
TRBJ1-2,NA,NA,TRBV5-1,TGCGCCAGCAGCTTGGTGCAGAACTATGGCTACACCTTC,CASSLVQNYGYTF
TRBJ2-1,NA,TRBD2,TRBV7-2,TGTGCCAGCAGGATAGGCCCTAGCGGGCTCAATGAGCAGTTCTTC,CASRIGPSGLNEQFF
TRBJ2-1,few,NA,TRBV7-9,TGTGCCAGCAGTTACACTAGTCGCAATGAGCAGTTCTTC,CASSYTSRNEQFF
TRBJ2-1,NA,NA,TRBV5-1,TGCGCCAGCAGCTTGGAGTCCTCGGGACCCTACAATGAGCAGTTCTTC,CASSLESSGPYNEQFF
TRBJ2-3,NA,TRBD2,TRBV7-9,TGTGCCAGCAGCTTAGATGGCGGGAGGGCCGATACGCAGTATTTT,CASSLDGGRADTQYF
TRBJ2-6,NA,TRBD2,TRBV5-1,TGCGCCAGCAGCCACGGACTAGCGGGAGGGGGCTCTGGGGCCAACGTCCTGACTTTC,CASSHGLAGGGSGANVLTF
TRBJ2-2,NA,NA,TRBV19,TGTGCCATAAAGAGAGGGGAGGCCGGGGAGCTGTTTTTT,CAIKRGEAGELFF
TRBJ2-1,NA,NA,TRBV7-9,TGTGCCAGCAGCTTGATCATTCTAGCAGAAGATTTCTCCTACAATGAGCAGTTCTTC,CASSLIILAEDFSYNEQFF
TRBJ2-5,NA,TRBD2,TRBV15,TGTGCCACCAGCAGAGCGGGAGGTTGGGAGACCCAGTACTTC,CATSRAGGWETQYF
TRBJ2-5,NA,TRBD2,TRBV30,TGTGCCTGGAGGATTAGCGGGAGTGAGACCCAGTACTTC,CAWRISGSETQYF
TRBJ1-5,NA,NA,TRBV6-9,TGTGCCAAGGGGCGACATCGCGATCAGCCCCAGCATTTT,CAKGRHRDQPQHF
TRBJ1-2,NA,NA,TRBV2,TGTGCCAGCAGTGTTGGCGGGGGCGCTAACTATGGCTACACCTTC,CASSVGGGANYGYTF
TRBJ2-7,NA,NA,TRBV9,TGTGCCAGCAGCGTGGCAGGGACCGACCTCTACGAGCAGTACTTC,CASSVAGTDLYEQYF
TRBJ2-3,NA,NA,TRBV6-6,TGTGCCAGCACAAACGGGGGCTCGCAGTATTTT,CASTNGGSQYF
TRBJ1-5,few,NA,TRBV7-3,TGTGCCAGCAGCAATGGGATCAATCAGCCCCAGCATTTT,CASSNGINQPQHF
TRBJ1-1,NA,NA,TRBV27,TGTGCCAGCAGACCCCTGGCACTCCTTTCTGAGGCTTTCTTT,CASRPLALLSEAFF
TRBJ2-7,NA,TRBD1,TRBV7-9,TGTGCCGGGCAGGGACAGAGTTACGAGCAGTACTTC,CAGQGQSYEQYF
TRBJ2-1,once,NA,TRBV7-3,TGTGCCAGCAGCTCCGGGCGGGGAAGCTCCTACAATGAGCAGTTCTTC,CASSSGRGSSYNEQFF
TRBJ2-1,NA,TRBD2,TRBV5-6,TGTGCCAGCAGACGGACTAGCGGGAATTTCAATGAGCAGTTCTTC,CASRRTSGNFNEQFF
TRBJ1-1,NA,NA,TRBV19,TGTGCCAGTAGTCCGACCGAAATCATGAACACTGAAGCTTTCTTT,CASSPTEIMNTEAFF
TRBJ1-2,NA,NA,TRBV2,TGTGCCAGCAGTAACAGGGCCGGGTCTGGCTACACCTTC,CASSNRAGSGYTF
TRBJ1-3,NA,NA,TRBV6-1,TGTGCCAGCAGTGGAACAGGGATTTCTGGAAACACCATATATTTT,CASSGTGISGNTIYF
TRBJ2-7,once,TRBD2,TRBV5-1,TGCGCCAGCGGGGAGACTAGCGGCTCCTACGAGCAGTACTTC,CASGETSGSYEQYF
TRBJ2-1,NA,TRBD2,TRBV7-7,TGTGCTAGCAGCCCGTCCGGGACTAACAATGAGCAGTTCTTC,CASSPSGTNNEQFF
TRBJ2-1,NA,NA,TRBV11-3,TGTGCCAGCAGCTCCCTTGGACTGACGAGCTCCTACAATGAGCAGTTCTTC,CASSSLGLTSSYNEQFF
TRBJ1-2,NA,TRBD1,TRBV11-3,TGTGCCAGCAGCTTAAGGGCCGGACAGGGAAACTATGGCTACACCTTC,CASSLRAGQGNYGYTF
TRBJ2-7,NA,TRBD2,TRBV19,TGTGCCAGTTCCCCCAGCGGGGGGCCGTACGAGCAGTACTTC,CASSPSGGPYEQYF
TRBJ1-1,NA,TRBD1,TRBV7-3,TGTGCCAGCAGCTCCCAGGGACAGGGGACTGAAGCTTTCTTT,CASSSQGQGTEAFF
TRBJ2-3,NA,TRBD2,TRBV9,TGTGCCAGCGGTCGACTAGCGGGGAGCACAGATACGCAGTATTTT,CASGRLAGSTDTQYF
TRBJ2-1,NA,NA,TRBV7-2,TGTGCCAGCAGCTTAAATCCCTACAATGAGCAGTTCTTC,CASSLNPYNEQFF
TRBJ2-5,NA,TRBD2,TRBV7-9,TGTGCCAGCAGCTTAGGGCTAGCGGGAGTGGAGACCCAGTACTTC,CASSLGLAGVETQYF
TRBJ1-1,NA,NA,TRBV6-6,TGTGCCAGCAGTCGGACCGTGAACACTGAAGCTTTCTTT,CASSRTVNTEAFF
TRBJ2-4,NA,NA,TRBV11-2,TGTGCCAGCAGCCTGGGGCGCCCCCAGTACTTC,CASSLGRPQYF
TRBJ2-7,NA,NA,TRBV5-4,TGTGCCAGCAGCTCGGGTCCAGTCGACGAGCAGTACTTC,CASSSGPVDEQYF
TRBJ1-1,NA,NA,TRBV19,TGTGCCAGTAGTACCCGACAGGCGTCTGTTACTGAAGCTTTCTTT,CASSTRQASVTEAFF
TRBJ1-1,NA,TRBD1,TRBV5-1,TGCGCCAGCAGCTATGACAGGGTCGCTGAAGCTTTCTTT,CASSYDRVAEAFF
TRBJ1-1,NA,NA,TRBV29-1,TGCAGCGTATCTAATAGTGCGGGCACTGAAGCTTTCTTT,CSVSNSAGTEAFF
TRBJ2-7,NA,TRBD1,TRBV7-2,TGTGCCAGCAGCATAAGACAGGGAAGCTACGAGCAGTACTTC,CASSIRQGSYEQYF
TRBJ1-5,NA,NA,TRBV27,TGTGCCAGCAGTCCCCGGGGCAAAGATCAGCCCCAGCATTTT,CASSPRGKDQPQHF
TRBJ2-1,NA,NA,TRBV27,TGTGCCACAACCCAGCCCCGGACAGACTCCTACAATGAGCAGTTCTTC,CATTQPRTDSYNEQFF
TRBJ2-7,NA,TRBD1,TRBV9,TGTGCCAGCAGCCCCAACAGGGGTCACGAGCAGTACTTC,CASSPNRGHEQYF
TRBJ2-2,NA,TRBD1,TRBV14,TGTGCCAGCAGCCAAGGGACAGGGGGCATCGGGGAGCTGTTTTTT,CASSQGTGGIGELFF